Shown below are 6 T cell receptor beta chains from a single sample sequenced in a study of T cells in localized non-small cell lung cancer. TCRdb keeps only in-frame clones here, not all; method: immunoSEQ multiplex PCR. The table shows around 5,000 clones, with about three fifths occurring only once. The sample in question was lymph node tissue, obtained before any cancer treatment. All receptors come from a male donor older than 55 with stage I squamous cell lung carcinoma.

V usage is TRBV19 and J usage is TRBJ1-2; no reliable D call. V lost 4 bases, J lost 3 bases, and 15 bases lay in between. The V gene's germline CDR1 is LNHDA and CDR2 SQIVND (reference sequence). The CDR3 runs 15 residues. CDR3 bases: TGTGCCAGTAGTACCTCCCGGGCATGGGACTATGGCTACACCTTC. It translates to CASSTSRAWDYGYTF.

CDR3 nucleotides: TGTGCCAGCTCAACGCCCAATGAAGGAAACACCATATATTTT. It specifies CASSTPNEGNTIYF. The chain joins TRBV18 to TRBJ1-3, with no clear D. Germline CDR1 reads KGHSH; CDR2 reads LQKENI. The CDR3 spans 14 residues. Trimming took 5 bases from V and 4 from J, leaving 12 bases between them. The variable domain in full, with the rest retrieved from reference TRBV18 and TRBJ1-3, is NAGVMQNPRHLVRRRGQEARLRCSPMKGHSHVYWYRQLPEEGLKFMVYLQKENIIDESGMPKERFSAEFPKEGPSILRIQQVVRGDSAAYFCASSTPNEGNTIYFGEGSWLTVV.

There are a few counts of this clone. V gene TRBV6-8 combines with J gene TRBJ2-1; 10 nucleotides align to TRBD2. Per germline, CDR1 MNHGY and CDR2 SAAAGT. Unmatched junction bases numbered 8, after V lost 8 bases and J lost 4 bases. This CDR3 spans 15 amino acids. This CDR3 is CASALTSGTYNEQFF. The DNA for the CDR3 is TGTGCCAGCGCTCTCACTAGCGGGACTTACAATGAGCAGTTCTTC.

The chain links TRBV19 to TRBJ2-1, with 11 positions matching TRBD2. This CDR3 spans 16 amino acids. Germline assignment: CDR1 LNHDA and CDR2 SQIVND (reference sequence). V trimming: 5 bases; J trimming: 6 bases; junction bases outside the gene matches: 9. The CDR3 DNA sequence: TGTGCCAGTAGTTCGATAGCGGGAGGGCTCTTCAATGAGCAGTTCTTC. This codes for CASSSIAGGLFNEQFF.

The table lists this clone with a count of one. The chain joins TRBV19 to TRBJ2-3; 8 bases align to TRBD2. The germline V gene encodes CDR1 LNHDA and CDR2 SQIVND (reference sequence). V shed 5 bases and J 1 base; nucleotides not matched to a gene: 8. The CDR3 contains 16 residues. In DNA form, the CDR3 reads TGTGCCAGTAGTTCCCTCTTTAGCGGGGGCACAGATACGCAGTATTTT. Residues: CASSSLFSGGTDTQYF.

The chain recombines TRBV1 with TRBJ2-3; TRBD2, the table's D call, lacks a check against the DNA. TRBV1 is a recognized pseudogene. The CDR3 sequence is 15 residues long. CDR3 residues: CASRWGLADTDTQYF. Written as DNA, the CDR3 is TGCGCCAGCAGATGGGGACTAGCGGACACAGATACGCAGTATTTT.